This T cell receptor beta chain was profiled in a study of blood T cells in healthy people across ages. Overall study context: Template-switching capture recovered about one barcoded beta molecule per two T cells. General observations from the study: Estimated diversity across one million T cells was deemed an underestimate.

With regard to this clonotype: Its specificity is unknown. Germline is not matched at one junction end, which may reflect a read error.

CDR3 length: 15 amino acids. A J-beta primer mix and a sample-barcoded 5' primer were used in a second PCR of about 7 to 11 cycles. From each sample, at least 2.5 million paired-end reads containing CDR3 were obtained. TCRdb re-analysed the 5' RACE reads in MiXCR, keeping a single row per CDR3 protein. This table holds around 800,000 distinct CDR3 sequences, about a quarter found once. The same data also went into a second study, on T cells of mothers and their children.

V and J are TRBV23-1 and TRBJ2-5; D is undetermined. TRBV23-1 is noted as an ORF with a role that remains uncertain. The sequenced sample consisted of blood. This TCR came from a boy aged 5-17 years in good health. CDR3 nucleotide sequence: TGCGCCAGCAGTCAATCGACGGCAGACCACGAGACCCAGTACTTC. Protein product: CASSQSTADHETQYF.